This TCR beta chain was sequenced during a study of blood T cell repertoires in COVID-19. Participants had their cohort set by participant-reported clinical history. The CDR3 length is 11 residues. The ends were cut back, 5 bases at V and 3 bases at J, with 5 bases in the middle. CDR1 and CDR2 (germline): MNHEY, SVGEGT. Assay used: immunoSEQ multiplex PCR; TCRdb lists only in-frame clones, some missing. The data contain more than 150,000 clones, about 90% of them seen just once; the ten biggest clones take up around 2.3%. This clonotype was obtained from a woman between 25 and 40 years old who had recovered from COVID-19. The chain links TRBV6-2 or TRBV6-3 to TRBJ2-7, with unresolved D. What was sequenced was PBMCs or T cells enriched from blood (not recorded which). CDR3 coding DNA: TGTGCCAGCAGTACAATCTACGAGCAGTACTTC. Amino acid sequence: CASSTIYEQYF.